This T cell receptor (beta chain) emerged from a study of glioma-infiltrating T cells after dendritic cell vaccination. The germline gives CDR1 MNHNS, CDR2 SASEGT. The CDR3 runs 15 residues. The protocol was immunoSEQ multiplex PCR, while the TCRdb copy is restricted to in-frame clones and leaves out a portion. The profile shows roughly 62,000 clones, approximately 83% of them singletons. In regard to this clone: Sequence at one end of the junction differs from germline and may be a read error.

Time point: after dendritic cell vaccination, including at tumor progression/relapse. Before vaccination, two weeks after the third vaccination, and at progression, PBMC were collected. This receptor was identified in a human donor with glioblastoma. Sequencing used blood, obtained after dendritic cell vaccination. The chain has TRBV6-1 and TRBJ2-5, with D maybe TRBD1 (5 bases). The CDR3 is CASSADSSYHETQYF. The CDR3 DNA sequence: TGTGCCAGCAGTGCTGACAGCTCTTACCACGAGACCCAGTACTTC.